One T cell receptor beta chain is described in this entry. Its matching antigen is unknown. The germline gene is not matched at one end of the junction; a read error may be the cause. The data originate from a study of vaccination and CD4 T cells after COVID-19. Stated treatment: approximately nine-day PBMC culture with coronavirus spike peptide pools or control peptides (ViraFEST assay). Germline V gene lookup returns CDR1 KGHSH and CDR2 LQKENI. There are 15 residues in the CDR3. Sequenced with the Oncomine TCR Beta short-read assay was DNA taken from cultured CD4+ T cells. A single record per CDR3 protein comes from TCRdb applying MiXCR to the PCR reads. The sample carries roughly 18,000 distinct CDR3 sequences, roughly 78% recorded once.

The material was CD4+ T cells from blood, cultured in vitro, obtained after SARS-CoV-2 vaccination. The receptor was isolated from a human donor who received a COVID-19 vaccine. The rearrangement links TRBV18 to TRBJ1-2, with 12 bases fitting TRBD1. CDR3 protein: CASSPGTGGEDGYTF. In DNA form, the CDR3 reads TGCGCCAGCTCACCAGGGACAGGGGGCGAAGATGGCTACACCTTC.